Reported below is one T cell receptor (beta chain). Its antigen is unknown. Sequencing was performed with immunoSEQ multiplex PCR; in TCRdb, only in-frame clones are kept and a portion is missing. This table holds more than 75,000 clones, approximately 83% found once. This record belongs to a study of identifying expanded T cells in peripheral blood. Findings of the study overall: Variance in clone template counts between roughly 2-week samples significantly increased with total template count across all healthy donors.

The CDR3 extends over 17 amino acids. Germline V gene lookup returns CDR1 KGHSH and CDR2 LQKENI. J was trimmed by 2 bases and V by 4 bases; bases with no gene match: 7. This sequence originates from a person aged 18 to 75 in good health. The chain carries TRBV18 and TRBJ2-6; 8 positions match TRBD1. The sample was blood. The CDR3 DNA follows: TGTGCCAGCTCACTCTCCCTACAGGGGGCTGGGGCCAACGTCCTGACTTTC. Translated, it gives CASSLSLQGAGANVLTF.